This T cell receptor beta chain stems from a study of control samples from healthy donors and cancer patients. Here immunoSEQ multiplex PCR was the method, and the copy in TCRdb shows in-frame clones only, minus some. This sample has 150,000 to 200,000 clones, with roughly 90% found just once. Germline values: CDR1 KGHDR, CDR2 SFDVKD. The CDR3 is 13 residues long. Trimming took 3 bases from V and 10 from J; bases not matched to a gene: 5. The TCR was taken from a man aged 25-45 years in good health. Sequences were obtained from blood. The chain links TRBV24-1 to TRBJ1-2; 9 bases are shared with TRBD1. CDR3 sequence: CATSDGDRVSYTF. DNA of the CDR3: TGTGCCACCAGTGATGGGGACAGGGTTTCCTACACCTTC.